The 25 T cell receptor beta chains reported below all come from one sample, sequenced in a study of blood T cells in healthy people across ages. It was with a sample-barcoded 5' primer and a J-beta primer mix that a second PCR of roughly 6 to 11 cycles was run. TCRdb independently ran MiXCR on the 5' RACE reads; one entry per CDR3 protein. The table includes about 970,000 distinct CDR3 sequences, roughly 51% detected once. Source material: blood. These receptors all stem from a woman aged 55-70 years in good health.

Only one count was recorded for this clonotype. The V and J genes are TRBV24-1 and TRBJ2-2, with 7 bases matching TRBD2. CDR1 and CDR2 from the germline V gene are KGHDR and SFDVKD. The CDR3 totals 15 residues. V shed 5 bases and J 4 bases; nucleotides not matched to a gene: 6. Here the CDR3 DNA reads TGTGCCACCAGTGTGGCGGGAGAGGGCACCGGGGAGCTGTTTTTT. It is translated as CATSVAGEGTGELFF.

This sequence joins TRBV30 and TRBJ2-3, with D tentatively TRBD1 (6 bases). Trimming left V 3 bases short and J 4 bases short, with 11 bases between. The CDR3 runs to 13 residues. CDR1 is GTSNPN and CDR2 is SVGIG in the germline V gene (reference sequence). Here the CDR3 reads CAWSAQGPDTQYF. The CDR3 coding sequence is TGTGCCTGGAGCGCCCAGGGGCCAGATACGCAGTATTTT.

J is TRBJ2-3 and V is TRBV18, with D perhaps matching TRBD1 (6 bases). Germline lookup yields CDR1 KGHSH and CDR2 LQKENI. Trimming shortened V by 3 bases and J by 4 bases, and 11 bases separated the two germline ends. The CDR3 runs 14 residues. CDR3 amino acids: CASSPKGVADTQYF. The CDR3 DNA follows: TGTGCCAGCTCACCGAAGGGGGTGGCAGATACGCAGTATTTT.

This chain joins TRBV25-1 and TRBJ2-3, with D possibly being TRBD1 or TRBD2 (5 bases each). Germline V CDR1 and CDR2: MGHDK, SYGVNS. Trimming took off 10 bases at V and 7 bases at J, with 15 bases between the two ends. This CDR3 has 12 residues. For the CDR3, the DNA is TGTGCCACCAGGGACCCTCTAAATACGCAGTATTTT. Its protein is CATRDPLNTQYF.

This chain links TRBV4-1 with TRBJ2-7, with D perhaps TRBD1 (6 bases). The germline V gene has CDR1 MGHRA and CDR2 YSYEKL. The germline V and J ends were trimmed by 6 bases and 0 bases, with 12 bases remaining between them. The CDR3 totals 14 residues. In nucleotides, the CDR3 is TGCGCCAGCAGTACGGACAGAAGCTCCTACGAGCAGTACTTC. Protein product: CASSTDRSSYEQYF.

This chain connects TRBV12-3 or TRBV12-4 to TRBJ2-1, with 7 bases lining up with TRBD1. The DNA end lines up better with TRBJ2-7; the J call may be wrong. This CDR3 is built from 19 residues. The CDR3, as DNA: TGTGCCAGCAGTTTATTAAGGGGCAGGGGGTTAATAAACTACAATGAGCAGTACTTC. Translation: CASSLLRGRGLINYNEQYF.

The table lists this clonotype with a few counts. The rearrangement uses TRBV7-3 and TRBJ2-3, with D tentatively TRBD2 (5 bases). Germline CDR1 and CDR2: SGHTA and FQGTGA. This CDR3 has 14 residues. The V end lost 3 bases, the J end lost 3 bases, and 10 bases lay between the germline ends. CDR3 loop: CASSFGLATDTQYF. The CDR3 coding sequence is TGTGCCAGCAGCTTTGGGCTAGCAACAGATACGCAGTATTTT.

The CDR3 region has the DNA TGTGCCAGCAGTTCTGGCGGGAGGGCCTCCTGGAACGAGCAGTACTTC. This encodes CASSSGGRASWNEQYF. The gene calls are TRBV12-3 or TRBV12-4 and TRBJ2-4; 9 positions match TRBD2. Near its end, the DNA agrees better with TRBJ2-7, so the J call may be wrong. This CDR3 is 16 amino acids long.

This clonotype occurred a few times. The chain carries TRBV4-1 and TRBJ2-6; 10 positions agree with TRBD1. Germline V gives CDR1 MGHRA, CDR2 YSYEKL. This CDR3 spans 19 amino acids. Trimming cost V 1 base and J 0 bases; bases outside gene matches: 6. The CDR3 coding sequence is TGCGCCAGCAGCCAAGGACAGGGGGCTTTCTCCTCTGGGGCCAACGTCCTGACTTTC. This gives the protein CASSQGQGAFSSGANVLTF.

This chain connects TRBV11-2 to TRBJ2-3; unclear D gene. The germline V gene encodes CDR1 SGHAT and CDR2 FQNNGV. Trimming took 4 bases from V and 2 from J, leaving 22 bases between them. The CDR3 consists of 18 residues. The CDR3 sequence: CASSSNVRAGPLTDTQYF. The CDR3 DNA reads TGTGCCAGCAGCTCAAACGTTAGGGCCGGCCCGCTCACAGATACGCAGTATTTT.

The chain combines TRBV20-1 with TRBJ1-1; D remains ambiguous. The CDR3 sequence is 12 residues long. Germline assignment: CDR1 DFQATT and CDR2 SNEGSKA (reference sequence). Deletions cut 6 bases from V and 1 base from J, with 9 bases between. CDR3 nucleotides: TGCAGTGCCCCAAGACCGAACACTGAAGCTTTCTTT. Protein: CSAPRPNTEAFF.

The CDR3 reads CASSRQSAGEVNSPLHF. DNA of the CDR3: TGCGCCAGCAGCCGTCAAAGTGCAGGGGAAGTTAATTCACCCCTCCACTTT. This chain connects TRBV4-1 to TRBJ1-6; tentative D call: TRBD1 (6 bases). CDR3 length: 17 residues. Germline V gene data show CDR1 as MGHRA and CDR2 as YSYEKL. The ends were cut back, 4 bases at V and 6 bases at J, with 19 bases in the middle.

The CDR3 protein is CASRKDRVAPQHF. The CDR3, as DNA: TGTGCCAGCAGAAAAGACAGGGTTGCGCCCCAGCATTTT. The gene calls are TRBV6-5 and TRBJ1-5; TRBD1 agrees at 7 bases. The CDR3 totals 13 residues. Germline CDR1 and CDR2: MNHEY and SVGAGI. Trimming cost V 6 bases and J 9 bases; bases outside gene matches: 8.

Concerning this clonotype itself: Mismatch with germline at one junction end may stem from a read error. V gene TRBV29-1 combines with J gene TRBJ2-7; tentative D call: TRBD2 (7 bases). The length of the CDR3 is 13 residues. From germline, CDR1 is SQVTM and CDR2 ANQGSEA. Written as DNA, the CDR3 is TGCAGCGTTGCCCTAGGGGGGGCCTACGAGCGGTACTTC. This gives the protein CSVALGGAYERYF.

This sequence joins TRBV29-1 and TRBJ2-5; 8 bases align to TRBD2. This CDR3 has 12 amino acids. The V and J ends lost 6 bases and 5 bases, in that order; junction bases with no gene match: 5. Germline V gene sequence: CDR1 SQVTM, CDR2 ANQGSEA. Here the CDR3 reads CSVPSGGETQYF. CDR3 coding DNA: TGCAGCGTGCCATCGGGGGGGGAGACCCAGTACTTC.

The CDR3 coding sequence is TGTGCCAGTCCGACCGGGACAGGGTGGCTCGGGGAGCTGTTTTTT. Amino acid sequence: CASPTGTGWLGELFF. The rearrangement joins TRBV6-1 to TRBJ2-2; 9 bases agree with TRBD1. V lost 9 bases, J lost 7 bases, and 12 bases stayed unmatched. Germline V gene sequence: CDR1 MNHNS, CDR2 SASEGT. The CDR3 runs 15 residues.

This clonotype appeared a single time. The chain combines TRBV20-1 with TRBJ2-1; TRBD2 matches at 13 bases. The CDR3 loop spans 14 amino acids. Per germline, CDR1 DFQATT and CDR2 SNEGSKA (reference sequence). The ends lost 5 bases at V and 6 bases at J; junction bases unmatched: 4. The CDR3 coding sequence is TGCAGTGCTCGGACTAGCGGGAGCCGCAATGAGCAGTTCTTC. This sequence encodes CSARTSGSRNEQFF.

CDR3 sequence: CASSLAGEAGGDEQFF. The CDR3 bases are TGCGCCAGCAGCTTGGCCGGAGAAGCGGGAGGGGATGAGCAGTTCTTC. This chain uses TRBV5-1 with TRBJ2-1; TRBD2 agrees at 10 bases. Germline loops: CDR1 SGHRS, CDR2 YFSETQ. The junction had 8 bases not matched to a gene; V was cut back by 0 bases and J by 8 bases. The CDR3 is made up of 16 amino acids.

This chain links TRBV20-1 with TRBJ2-6; no clear D gene. V lost 0 bases, J lost 1 base, and 7 bases lay in between. Germline V lookup: CDR1 DFQATT, CDR2 SNEGSKA (reference sequence). This CDR3 has 15 residues. CDR3 in amino acids: CSARDVGSGANVLTF. CDR3 coding DNA: TGCAGTGCTAGAGATGTGGGGTCTGGGGCCAACGTCCTGACTTTC.

This clonotype was recorded once. The CDR3, as DNA: TGTGCCAGCAGGGCGTTGGGGGGCACCGGGGAGCTGTTTTTT. The encoded protein is CASRALGGTGELFF. The chain recombines TRBV28 with TRBJ2-2, with D possibly TRBD2 on 6 matching bases. V dropped 6 bases and J dropped 4 bases, with 12 bases sitting between them. The CDR3 has 14 amino acids. The germline V gene has CDR1 MDHEN and CDR2 SYDVKM.

The chain has TRBV29-1 and TRBJ1-2; D is unclear. Trimming took 6 bases from V and 6 from J, leaving 8 bases between them. The germline gives CDR1 SQVTM, CDR2 ANQGSEA. The CDR3 sequence is 10 residues long. The CDR3 region is CSVLNNGYTF. For the CDR3, the DNA is TGCAGCGTCCTAAATAATGGCTACACCTTC.

The rearrangement uses TRBV28 and TRBJ1-2; no definite D call. The CDR3 is made up of 12 amino acids. Trimming removed 5 bases at V and 5 bases at J, with 9 bases between. Germline V CDR1 and CDR2: MDHEN, SYDVKM. CDR3 sequence: CASSPGFYGYTF. CDR3 nucleotides: TGTGCCAGCAGTCCCGGATTTTATGGCTACACCTTC.

This clonotype was seen repeatedly, ten times or more. The V gene is TRBV28, the J gene TRBJ2-7; no reliable D call. Germline values: CDR1 MDHEN, CDR2 SYDVKM. V was clipped by 7 bases and J by 1 base, with 11 bases between them. The CDR3 extends over 13 amino acids. The CDR3 coding sequence is TGTGCCAGCAAGACCCTGGGGTCCTACGAGCAGTACTTC. Residues: CASKTLGSYEQYF.

This clonotype was counted only a few times. This sequence joins TRBV3-1 and TRBJ2-4; D is unclear. The J call could be wrong; TRBJ2-7 is a better fit for the DNA end. Germline CDR1 is LGHDT and CDR2 is YNNKEL (reference sequence). This CDR3 is built from 13 residues. Written as DNA, the CDR3 is TGTGCCAGCAGCCAAAGGTTGTCGCACGAGCAGTACTTC. Its protein product is CASSQRLSHEQYF.

This clonotype appeared a single time. The gene calls are TRBV20-1 and TRBJ2-4, with 7 positions matching TRBD2. The J call may be faulty, since TRBJ2-7 better matches the DNA end. The CDR3 has 13 residues. The germline V gene has CDR1 DFQATT and CDR2 SNEGSKA (reference sequence). The CDR3 here is CSGPFRGEYEQYF. In DNA form, the CDR3 reads TGCAGTGGTCCATTCCGGGGGGAATACGAGCAGTACTTC.